This T cell receptor (beta chain) was profiled in a study of metastatic and nonmetastatic thyroid tumors. This clone was found once. Every patient was untreated before thyroid surgery. The germline V gene has CDR1 SGHAT and CDR2 FQNNGV. The CDR3 runs 15 residues. V was shortened by 2 bases and J by 8 bases, with 16 bases between the two germline ends. TCRdb re-called the PCR reads via MiXCR. This table has about 38,000 clones, 40% to 55% appearing once. The rearrangement uses TRBV11-2 and TRBJ2-1; D gene uncertain. The receptor's source is a male donor with papillary thyroid cancer or a benign thyroid nodule (not recorded which). Some clones in this sample may be carry-over from other donors' samples. Sequencing was performed on tumor tissue. The CDR3 is CASSLFRESLHEQFF. CDR3 sequence (DNA): TGTGCCAGCAGCTTATTTAGGGAATCTCTTCATGAGCAGTTCTTC.